Each of the 21 T cell receptor beta chains below was sequenced from the same sample in a study of response to subunit inactivated influenza vaccine. TCRdb re-analysed the RT-PCR reads in MiXCR, keeping a single row per CDR3 protein. The table has about 500,000 distinct CDR3 sequences, around 7.9% seen once; the top ten hold about an eighth. This sample comprised PBMCs from blood, obtained roughly 24 months after vaccination. Receptors originate from a man between 50 and 69 years old who received an inactivated influenza vaccine.

This clonotype appeared many times. This chain joins TRBV20-1 and TRBJ2-7, with D possibly TRBD1 on 6 matching bases. Germline loops: CDR1 DFQATT, CDR2 SNEGSKA (reference sequence). This CDR3 is built from 13 residues. Trimming took off 8 bases at V and 3 bases at J, with 17 bases between the two ends. The chain's CDR3 is CSPENRENYEQYF. Written as DNA, the CDR3 is TGCAGTCCTGAAAACAGGGAAAACTACGAGCAGTACTTC.

This clonotype was counted a few times. The gene calls are TRBV6-1 and TRBJ1-4, with TRBD1 as a possible D gene (5 bases). V was cut by 6 bases and J by 14 bases, with 22 bases left in between. This CDR3 spans 14 amino acids. Germline lookup yields CDR1 MNHNS and CDR2 SASEGT. CDR3 sequence (DNA): TGTGCCAGCAGCCGGGACTTTAAAAAGACAAATCTGTTTTTT. Translation: CASSRDFKKTNLFF.

The gene calls are TRBV5-1 and TRBJ2-5; D is unclear. Trimming removed 4 bases from V and 2 bases from J, with 15 bases in between. The CDR3 runs 15 residues. Germline V gene data show CDR1 as SGHRS and CDR2 as YFSETQ. CDR3 nucleotide sequence: TGCGCCAGCAGCCCGAGACAACCTCTACAAGAGACCCAGTACTTC. Residues: CASSPRQPLQETQYF.

This clonotype was picked up a small number of times. It may be a read error: a sequence one base away is much more abundant. The chain uses TRBV29-1 and TRBJ2-7; 13 bases agree with TRBD2. V was clipped by 1 base and J by 0 bases; unmatched bases: 0. CDR1 is SQVTM, CDR2 ANQGSEA, per germline. This CDR3 has 15 residues. CDR3 DNA: TGCAGCGTTGAAGGGACTAGCGGGAGCTCCTACGAGCAGTACTTC. Translating it yields CSVEGTSGSSYEQYF.

This sequence joins TRBV12-3 or TRBV12-4 and TRBJ2-4, with D possibly TRBD2 on 5 matching bases. This CDR3 region has 14 residues. Trimming took 8 bases from V and 1 from J, leaving 12 bases between them. CDR3 sequence: CASQRALAKNIQYF. As DNA, the CDR3 is TGTGCCAGCCAGAGGGCTCTTGCCAAAAACATTCAGTACTTC.

This rearrangement joins TRBV20-1 to TRBJ2-1; no reliable D call. V lost 3 bases to trimming and J lost 3 bases, with 15 bases between them. CDR1 DFQATT and CDR2 SNEGSKA come from the germline V gene (reference sequence). The CDR3 loop spans 15 amino acids. CDR3 coding DNA: TGCAGTGCTAGTGGCTGGGTGGGGATCTACAATGAGCAGTTCTTC. Its protein is CSASGWVGIYNEQFF.

This clonotype came up many times. At one of its ends the junction is not consistent with the germline gene, which may arise from a read error. The gene calls are TRBV29-1 and TRBJ2-7; D tentatively reads TRBD1 or TRBD2 (5 bases each). Germline V lookup: CDR1 SQVTM, CDR2 ANQGSEA. The CDR3 loop spans 12 amino acids. Written as DNA, the CDR3 is TGCAGCGTCCGCCCTGGGGGTTACGAGCTGTACTTC. Its protein product is CSVRPGGYELYF.

This clonotype was found a few times. This rearrangement joins TRBV6-1 to TRBJ1-4; D not resolved. The CDR3 spans 16 residues. With 6 bases removed from V and 8 bases from J, the gap between germline ends came to 22 bases. CDR1 and CDR2 from the germline V gene are MNHNS and SASEGT. The CDR3 nucleotides are TGTGCCAGCAGCCGAGATTCCGGCTCCATCCGGGAAAAACTGTTTTTT. Protein: CASSRDSGSIREKLFF.

This clonotype was observed at least ten times. The gene calls are TRBV20-1 and TRBJ1-4; TRBD1 matches at 9 bases. CDR1 DFQATT and CDR2 SNEGSKA come from the germline V gene (reference sequence). The CDR3 extends over 15 amino acids. V shed 3 bases and J 0 bases; nucleotides not matched to a gene: 2. This chain's CDR3 is CSARDRGTTNEKLFF. For the CDR3, the DNA is TGCAGTGCTAGGGACAGGGGCACAACTAATGAAAAACTGTTTTTT.

This clonotype has ten or more counts. The gene calls are TRBV7-2 and TRBJ1-2, with D unclear. The CDR3 extends over 15 amino acids. Germline V CDR1 and CDR2: SGHTA, FQGNSA. V lost 5 bases and J 1 base, leaving 14 bases between the germline ends. The CDR3 sequence: CASSPRAGVNYGYTF. DNA for the CDR3: TGTGCCAGCAGCCCACGGGCAGGAGTTAACTATGGCTACACCTTC.

This clonotype appeared many times. The chain recombines TRBV29-1 with TRBJ2-3, with a possible D match to TRBD2 (7 bases). With 6 bases removed from V and 2 bases from J, the gap between germline ends came to 12 bases. CDR1 is SQVTM and CDR2 is ANQGSEA in the germline V gene. This CDR3 has 13 residues. The CDR3 here is CSVGGRNTDTQYF. CDR3 coding DNA: TGCAGCGTGGGGGGGCGGAACACAGATACGCAGTATTTT.

V and J are TRBV4-3 and TRBJ2-3, with 13 bases identical to TRBD2. The CDR3 is 18 residues long. V shed 1 base, J shed 4 bases, and the junction held 8 bases outside the gene matches. Germline CDR1 is LGHNA and CDR2 is YSLEER. The CDR3 nucleotides are TGCGCCAGCAGCCAAGTCTGGACTAGCGGGGGCCGGGCAGATACGCAGTATTTT. This sequence encodes CASSQVWTSGGRADTQYF.

The sample holds a few counts of this clonotype. This chain uses TRBV20-1 with TRBJ2-7; D might be TRBD1 or TRBD2, each matching 5 bases. V shed 3 bases and J shed 4 bases, with 13 bases lying between them. This CDR3 has 13 amino acids. CDR1 is DFQATT, CDR2 SNEGSKA, per germline (reference sequence). The CDR3 DNA reads as TGCAGTGCTAGTGTGGGCAGGGAGTACGAGCAGTACTTC. Amino acid sequence: CSASVGREYEQYF.

Details on this clonotype: A read error is possible here, since a much larger clone lies one base away. The chain couples TRBV29-1 to TRBJ2-7, with a tentative D call TRBD2 (6 bases). Trimming removed 7 bases at V and 5 bases at J, with 15 bases between. CDR3 length: 12 residues. From germline, CDR1 is SQVTM and CDR2 ANQGSEA. The CDR3 loop reads CSARDSYDEQYF. DNA of the CDR3: TGCAGCGCTCGGGACTCCTACGACGAGCAGTACTTC.

This clonotype came up a few times. The CDR3 is CATSGTSSEQYF. CDR3 in DNA: TGTGCCACCTCCGGGACATCTTCCGAGCAGTACTTC. The V gene is TRBV6-1, the J gene TRBJ2-7; tentatively, D is TRBD1 (6 bases). Germline CDR1 MNHNS, CDR2 SASEGT. V gave up 10 bases and J gave up 6 bases, with 16 bases separating them. This CDR3 is 12 amino acids long.

The table lists this clonotype with a few counts. This rearrangement joins TRBV10-3 to TRBJ1-1; unclear D gene. V shed 10 bases and J shed 3 bases, with 15 bases lying between them. This CDR3 has 13 residues. Germline V gene lookup returns CDR1 ENHRY and CDR2 SYGVKD. The CDR3 is CATRTAKDTEAFF. The CDR3 DNA sequence: TGTGCCACCCGGACGGCAAAGGACACTGAAGCTTTCTTT.

The V and J genes are TRBV11-2 and TRBJ1-3, with 7 bases that match TRBD1. V lost 6 bases and J lost 2; bases outside the gene matches: 7. The CDR3 contains 15 residues. Germline CDR1 and CDR2: SGHAT and FQNNGV. CDR3 protein: CASRALRGTGNTIYF. The CDR3 coding sequence is TGTGCCAGCAGGGCCCTCAGGGGGACTGGAAACACCATATATTTT.

This clonotype was recorded at least ten times. V usage is TRBV7-9 and J usage is TRBJ2-1; 9 positions agree with TRBD1. Unmatched junction bases numbered 9, after V lost 5 bases and J lost 7 bases. In germline, CDR1 is SEHNR, CDR2 FQNEAQ (reference sequence). The CDR3 loop spans 15 amino acids. The CDR3 spells CASSPTGTGRNEQFF. The CDR3 nucleotides are TGTGCCAGCAGCCCGACCGGGACAGGGAGAAATGAGCAGTTCTTC.

Ten or more counts support this clonotype. V gene TRBV12-3 or TRBV12-4 combines with J gene TRBJ1-6; 9 nucleotides agree with TRBD1. After removal of 3 bases from V and 10 bases from J, the junction contained 4 bases not matched to a gene. The CDR3 is 14 amino acids. The CDR3 DNA sequence: TGTGCCAGCAGTTTTTTGGGACAGGGATCACCCCTCCACTTT. Its translation: CASSFLGQGSPLHF.

This clonotype was counted at least ten times. The J gene is TRBJ1-2, the V gene TRBV28; maybe TRBD1 (6 bases). Germline loops: CDR1 MDHEN, CDR2 SYDVKM. This CDR3 has 16 amino acids. V lost 4 bases to trimming and J lost 3 bases, with 18 bases between them. The CDR3 nucleotides are TGTGCCAGCAGTTCCTCCCCGGGGGGGCGAGACTATGGCTACACCTTC. Translated, it gives CASSSSPGGRDYGYTF.

This clonotype appeared a few times. The chain couples TRBV4-3 to TRBJ2-3; the match to TRBD2 covers 11 bases. Germline V gene lookup returns CDR1 LGHNA and CDR2 YSLEER. The CDR3 length is 18 residues. Trimming at V came to 0 bases and at J to 1 base, leaving 6 bases not matched to a gene. CDR3 loop: CASSQEGSSGGRTDTQYF. CDR3 DNA: TGCGCCAGCAGCCAAGAGGGCTCTAGCGGGGGGCGCACAGATACGCAGTATTTT.